Described below is a single T cell receptor beta chain sequence and its context. As yet, its antigen is unknown. Measured with immunoSEQ multiplex PCR; TCRdb has only the in-frame clones, and not every one. The sample holds roughly 39,000 clones, over 70% seen once. This specimen belongs to a study of radiotherapy plus CTLA-4 blockade in lung cancer. Study conclusions and caveats: TCR clones originating in tumors grew in number in blood after radiotherapy plus ipilimumab. Dynamics of early blood T cell clones, together with interferon-beta, were reportedly the best predictors of response.

From germline, CDR1 is MNHNY and CDR2 SVGAGI (reference sequence). Trimming took 9 bases from V and 8 from J, leaving 14 bases between them. The CDR3 runs 12 residues. This TCR came from a human donor with non-small cell lung cancer who had stable disease on radiotherapy plus ipilimumab. The V gene is TRBV6-6, the J gene TRBJ2-1, with TRBD1 as a possible D gene (6 bases). The input for sequencing was peripheral blood, taken from a patient treated with radiotherapy plus ipilimumab. In DNA form, the CDR3 reads TGTGCCAGTACAACAGGGTTGGATGAGCAGTTCTTC. This translates into CASTTGLDEQFF.